The 14 T cell receptor beta chains reported below all come from one sample, sequenced in a study of T cell responses to AZD1222 COVID-19 vaccine. The repertoire was sequenced with immunoSEQ multiplex PCR; TCRdb's copy has only in-frame clones and lacks some. This table has about 120,000 clones, 88% appearing once. Sequencing was performed on peripheral blood, taken on day 0 of AZD1222 vaccination. These receptor sequences come from an adult in good health.

The chain links TRBV19 to TRBJ1-1, with unresolved D. This CDR3 spans 14 amino acids. Per germline, CDR1 LNHDA and CDR2 SQIVND (reference sequence). Trimming removed 7 bases at V and 1 base at J, with 13 bases between. CDR3 region: CASKVTDKNTEAFF. CDR3 DNA: TGTGCCAGTAAGGTAACCGACAAGAACACTGAAGCTTTCTTT.

V usage is TRBV2 and J usage is TRBJ2-7, with 9 nucleotides matching TRBD1. The trim removed 5 bases at V and 7 bases at J, leaving 3 bases unmatched. Germline assignment: CDR1 SNHLY and CDR2 FYNNEI. The CDR3 is made up of 12 amino acids. CDR3 in amino acids: CASSPDRGEQYF. The CDR3 coding sequence is TGTGCCAGCAGTCCCGACAGGGGGGAGCAGTACTTC.

This clone was seen once. This chain connects TRBV4-2 to TRBJ2-3, with a possible D match to TRBD1 (5 bases). This CDR3 is built from 17 residues. Germline loops: CDR1 LGHNA, CDR2 YNFKEQ. Between the trimmed V and J ends, which lost 0 bases and 0 bases, there was a span of 13 bases. As DNA, the CDR3 is TGTGCCAGCAGCCAAGATTCGCAGGGTTTAAGCACAGATACGCAGTATTTT. It translates to CASSQDSQGLSTDTQYF.

The V call is TRBV9, the J call TRBJ2-7, with D possibly matching TRBD1 (7 bases). The CDR3 loop spans 14 amino acids. Germline assignment: CDR1 SGDLS and CDR2 YYNGEE. V lost 0 bases to trimming and J lost 7 bases, with 14 bases between them. CDR3 sequence (DNA): TGTGCCAGCAGCGTAGAGGAGGGGGCGCGAGAGCAGTACTTC. It yields the protein CASSVEEGAREQYF.

This clone was detected a few times. The chain joins TRBV15 to TRBJ2-7; 11 bases are a match to TRBD2. Germline V gene lookup returns CDR1 LNHNV and CDR2 YYDKDF (reference sequence). CDR3 size: 17 residues. With V trimmed by 0 bases and J by 2 bases, 6 bases remained unmatched. As DNA, the CDR3 is TGTGCCACCAGCAGAGATACTAGCGGGAGAATTGCCTACGAGCAGTACTTC. Protein: CATSRDTSGRIAYEQYF.

A single count supports this clone. This sequence joins TRBV28 and TRBJ1-2; D is unclear. CDR3 length: 13 residues. Germline values: CDR1 MDHEN, CDR2 SYDVKM. V dropped 3 bases and J dropped 4 bases, with 9 bases sitting between them. Here the CDR3 reads CASSLSGTYGYTF. In DNA form, the CDR3 reads TGTGCCAGCAGTTTGTCGGGAACCTATGGCTACACCTTC.

The table lists this clone with a few counts. The V and J genes are TRBV19 and TRBJ1-1; 10 bases match TRBD1. CDR1 is LNHDA and CDR2 is SQIVND in the germline V gene (reference sequence). V lost 4 bases to trimming and J lost 7 bases; unmatched junction nucleotides: 3. CDR3 length: 13 residues. CDR3 coding DNA: TGTGCCAGTAGTACGACAGGGGGCTTTGAAGCTTTCTTT. It is translated as CASSTTGGFEAFF.

The genes are TRBV21-1 and TRBJ1-5. TRBV21-1 is deemed a pseudogene. CDR3 size: 15 residues. This CDR3 reads CASSNGGGGEQPQHF. Here the CDR3 DNA reads TGTGCCAGCAGCAATGGCGGCGGGGGGGAGCAGCCCCAGCATTTT.

The V and J genes are TRBV19 and TRBJ1-6; no reliable D call. The CDR3 contains 13 residues. CDR1 is LNHDA, CDR2 SQIVND, per germline (reference sequence). V was pared by 6 bases and J by 6 bases, with 9 bases between. The CDR3 region has the DNA TGTGCCAGTAGAGTCCGGGGTAATTCACCCCTCCACTTT. Amino acid sequence: CASRVRGNSPLHF.

The rearrangement links TRBV28 to TRBJ2-7; TRBD2 agrees at 9 bases. The CDR3 is 14 residues long. The V gene's germline CDR1 is MDHEN and CDR2 SYDVKM. V lost 3 bases to trimming and J lost 4 bases; unmatched junction nucleotides: 4. CDR3 sequence reads: CASSFSGSRYEQYF. CDR3 coding DNA: TGTGCCAGCAGTTTTAGCGGGAGTCGGTACGAGCAGTACTTC.

The CDR3 DNA reads TGTGCCAGCAGCCGGGAAACAGGGGCGCCCACCGGGGAGCTGTTTTTT. It translates to CASSRETGAPTGELFF. This sequence joins TRBV5-6 and TRBJ2-2, with 7 bases fitting TRBD1. After removal of 4 bases from V and 4 bases from J, the junction contained 10 bases not matched to a gene. Germline-derived CDR1 and CDR2 are SGHDT and YYEEEE. The CDR3 consists of 16 residues.

The chain carries TRBV28 and TRBJ1-6; 9 bases are shared with TRBD1. The CDR3 is made up of 16 amino acids. V trimming: 6 bases; J trimming: 13 bases; junction bases outside the gene matches: 16. Germline V lookup: CDR1 MDHEN, CDR2 SYDVKM. CDR3 region: CASRDRGLRERGPLHF. In nucleotides, the CDR3 is TGTGCCAGCAGGGACAGGGGCCTTAGAGAACGGGGGCCCCTCCACTTT.

The genes are TRBV30 and TRBJ1-4; 7 bases agree with TRBD1. This CDR3 has 15 residues. The V and J ends lost 1 base and 0 bases, in that order; junction bases with no gene match: 2. CDR1 and CDR2 (germline): GTSNPN, SVGIG (reference sequence). DNA of the CDR3: TGTGCCTGGAGTGCAGGGGGGACAACTAATGAAAAACTGTTTTTT. Residues: CAWSAGGTTNEKLFF.

This chain uses TRBV28 with TRBJ2-1, with 14 positions matching TRBD2. The ends lost 11 bases at V and 8 bases at J; junction bases unmatched: 8. Per the germline V gene, CDR1 is MDHEN and CDR2 is SYDVKM. The CDR3 contains 14 residues. The CDR3 loop reads CAARAGLAGDEQFF. In DNA form, the CDR3 reads TGTGCCGCCCGGGCGGGACTAGCGGGAGATGAGCAGTTCTTC.